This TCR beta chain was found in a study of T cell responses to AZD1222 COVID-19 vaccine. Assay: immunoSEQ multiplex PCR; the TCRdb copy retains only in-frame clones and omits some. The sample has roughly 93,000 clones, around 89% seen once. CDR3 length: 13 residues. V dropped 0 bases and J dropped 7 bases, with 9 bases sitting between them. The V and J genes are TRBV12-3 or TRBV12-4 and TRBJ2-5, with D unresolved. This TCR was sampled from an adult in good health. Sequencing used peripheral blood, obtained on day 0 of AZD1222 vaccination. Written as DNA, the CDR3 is TGTGCCAGCAGTTTAGCAGGTTCGTCGACCCAGTACTTC. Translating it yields CASSLAGSSTQYF.